These 16 T cell receptor beta chains were sequenced from one sample in a study of control samples from healthy donors and cancer patients (dated by TCRdb to 2020 to 2021). Library construction relied on the immunoSEQ multiplex PCR assay. TCRdb provides this immuneACCESS table in a form limited to in-frame rearrangements. Some clones are lacking; in checked studies, under half of them reflect an unresolved V gene, and why the rest are absent is not known. This sample has some 210,000 clones in its table, and about 91% of those were observed once. Around 1.9% of the sample rests with the top ten. Sequencing was done on a sample of blood. These receptors originate from a man aged 30 to 39 in good health.

This chain connects TRBV5-1 to TRBJ2-3; D is unresolved. Trimming took off 4 bases at V and 0 bases at J, with 6 bases between the two ends. The CDR3 has 13 residues. Germline V gene lookup returns CDR1 SGHRS and CDR2 YFSETQ. CDR3 sequence: CASSEGSTDTQYF. CDR3 DNA: TGCGCCAGCAGCGAAGGGAGCACAGATACGCAGTATTTT.

The chain joins TRBV30 to TRBJ1-2; 10 bases match TRBD1. The CDR3 is 16 amino acids. J was trimmed by 3 bases and V by 0 bases; bases with no gene match: 7. The V gene's germline CDR1 is GTSNPN and CDR2 SVGIG (reference sequence). The CDR3 sequence: CAWSVWGQGSDYGYTF. The CDR3 coding sequence is TGTGCCTGGAGTGTATGGGGACAGGGGTCGGACTATGGCTACACCTTC.

The chain links TRBV5-1 to TRBJ2-1; D might be TRBD1 (6 bases). Per the germline V gene, CDR1 is SGHRS and CDR2 is YFSETQ. This CDR3 is built from 16 residues. V was clipped by 0 bases and J by 3 bases, with 13 bases between them. DNA for the CDR3: TGCGCCAGCAGCTTGGTAGCAGGGGCTAACTACAATGAGCAGTTCTTC. This sequence encodes CASSLVAGANYNEQFF.

V gene TRBV5-4 combines with J gene TRBJ1-6; 7 bases are shared with TRBD1. The CDR3 is 15 amino acids. V gave up 4 bases and J gave up 2 bases; unmatched junction bases: 3. Germline-derived CDR1 and CDR2 are SGHNT and YYREEE (reference sequence). The CDR3 DNA follows: TGTGCCAGCAGCCGGGGGACAGCCTATAATTCACCCCTCCACTTT. Protein sequence: CASSRGTAYNSPLHF.

The DNA of the CDR3 is TGTGCCAGCAGTTCCCCGGGACTAGCGCGGGAGCAGTACTTC. It is translated as CASSSPGLAREQYF. The chain uses TRBV6-2 or TRBV6-3 and TRBJ2-7; 10 bases agree with TRBD2. This CDR3 spans 14 amino acids. With 4 bases clipped from V and 7 bases from J, the junction kept 7 bases outside the gene matches. The germline V gene encodes CDR1 MNHEY and CDR2 SVGEGT.

The CDR3 DNA follows: TGTGCCAGCAGGAAAGAGGAGAACACTGAAGCTTTCTTT. Translating it yields CASRKEENTEAFF. V is TRBV6-5 and J is TRBJ1-1; D remains unclear. The CDR3 sequence is 13 residues long. The ends were cut back, 6 bases at V and 1 base at J, with 9 bases in the middle. Germline lookup yields CDR1 MNHEY and CDR2 SVGAGI.

The rearrangement joins TRBV7-3 to TRBJ2-2; 12 bases fit TRBD2. Germline CDR1 SGHTA, CDR2 FQGTGA. This CDR3 region has 19 residues. Losses at the gene ends were 5 bases for V and 4 bases for J; bases not matched to a gene: 14. CDR3 DNA sequence: TGTGCCAGCAGCCCCCGCCCTAGCGGGGGGGCCGAGGGCACCGGGGAGCTGTTTTTT. Its translation is CASSPRPSGGAEGTGELFF.

CDR3 in DNA: TGTGCCAGCAGTCCCTTCCCCGGGCAGGGGGCTTCGCTCTTACAGTTCTTC. Translated: CASSPFPGQGASLLQFF. The rearrangement uses TRBV6-6 and TRBJ2-1; 8 nucleotides align to TRBD1. The CDR3 covers 17 residues. V trimming: 5 bases; J trimming: 13 bases; junction bases outside the gene matches: 22. The V gene's germline CDR1 is MNHNY and CDR2 SVGAGI (reference sequence).

This clone was counted a single time. The chain employs TRBV27 and TRBJ1-2; D ambiguous. Germline loops: CDR1 MNHEY, CDR2 SMNVEV (reference sequence). The CDR3 runs to 13 residues. With 2 bases removed from V and 6 bases from J, the gap between germline ends came to 10 bases. CDR3 bases: TGTGCCAGCAGTTTAAAGGGATGGGATGGCTACACCTTC. Translating gives CASSLKGWDGYTF.

This sequence joins TRBV18 and TRBJ2-1; TRBD1 matches 9 bases. The V segment lost 3 bases and the J segment 3 bases; nucleotides outside the gene matches: 3. This CDR3 comprises 15 residues. Germline-derived CDR1 and CDR2 are KGHSH and LQKENI. CDR3 sequence: CASSPPGQGYNEQFF. DNA for the CDR3: TGTGCCAGCTCACCTCCGGGACAGGGCTACAATGAGCAGTTCTTC. The whole variable domain, filled in from reference TRBV18 and TRBJ2-1, reads NAGVMQNPRHLVRRRGQEARLRCSPMKGHSHVYWYRQLPEEGLKFMVYLQKENIIDESGMPKERFSAEFPKEGPSILRIQQVVRGDSAAYFCASSPPGQGYNEQFFGPGTRLTVL.

The CDR3 DNA reads as TGCGCCAGCAGTGGGGGGGTTCCTGGAAATTCACCCCTCCACTTT. Translating gives CASSGGVPGNSPLHF. The V and J genes are TRBV10-1 and TRBJ1-6, with D possibly matching TRBD1 (5 bases). With 4 bases removed from V and 7 bases from J, the gap between germline ends came to 14 bases. The CDR3 extends over 15 amino acids. Germline CDR1 reads WNHNN; CDR2 reads SYGVQD (reference sequence).

V gene TRBV7-8 combines with J gene TRBJ2-2; 12 bases are a match to TRBD2. V lost 5 bases, J lost 6 bases, and 16 bases stayed unmatched. This CDR3 contains 19 residues. The germline V gene encodes CDR1 SGHVS and CDR2 FQNEAQ. CDR3 bases: TGTGCCAGCAGCCCCCGCCCCTCTTTGACTAGCGGGGGCTCCGGGGAGCTGTTTTTT. Translating it yields CASSPRPSLTSGGSGELFF.

The chain uses TRBV7-9 and TRBJ2-5; the D is unclear. Germline V gene data show CDR1 as SEHNR and CDR2 as FQNEAQ (reference sequence). The CDR3 loop spans 12 amino acids. Between the trimmed V and J ends, which lost 1 base and 3 bases, there was a span of 3 bases. The DNA of the CDR3 is TGTGCCAGCAGCTTAGTGGAAGAGACCCAGTACTTC. Translation: CASSLVEETQYF.

This clone was seen just once. The chain couples TRBV3-1 (or the pseudogene TRBV3-2) to TRBJ1-6, with a tentative D call TRBD1 (6 bases). Trimming stripped 0 bases from V and 7 bases from J, with 16 bases between. Germline V gene sequence: CDR1 LGHDT, CDR2 YNNKEL (reference sequence). CDR3 size: 17 residues. CDR3 nucleotides: TGTGCCAGCAGCCAAGAAGCGGGTCGGACAGCCAATTCACCCCTCCACTTT. This sequence encodes CASSQEAGRTANSPLHF.

The rearrangement links TRBV10-1 to TRBJ2-1; D not resolved. The CDR3 contains 15 residues. In germline, CDR1 is WNHNN, CDR2 SYGVQD (reference sequence). Trimming took 3 bases from V and 8 from J, leaving 17 bases between them. The CDR3 loop reads CASSDLVAPGDEQFF. The DNA of the CDR3 is TGCGCCAGCAGTGACCTCGTAGCACCCGGCGATGAGCAGTTCTTC.

The count of this clone is one. The rearrangement links TRBV7-9 to TRBJ1-2; 10 bases agree with TRBD1. Germline loops: CDR1 SEHNR, CDR2 FQNEAQ (reference sequence). After removal of 5 bases from V and 3 bases from J, the junction contained 9 bases not matched to a gene. The CDR3 is 16 residues long. The CDR3 bases are TGTGCCAGCAGCCCAGGGACAGGGGCTGGTTACTATGGCTACACCTTC. It is translated as CASSPGTGAGYYGYTF.